Presented here are 25 T cell receptor beta chains from one specimen sequenced in a study of shared clonotypes between healthy human individuals (TCRdb year 2020). The library relied on the immunoSEQ multiplex PCR assay. This immuneACCESS table, as held by TCRdb, lists in-frame sequences with V and J called but not all clones. Of the missing ones, under half trace to an unresolved V gene in checked studies; the others have no known cause. In all, the sample holds about 1.1 million clones, and around 82% of those were seen once. Clones ranked in the top ten supply approximately 0.5% of the sample. The specimen was memory CD4+ T cells from PBMCs. The sample's cell subset or site label is to be understood as: CD45RA-negative fraction. Receptors were obtained from a man aged 18 to 30 in good health. Some clones in this sample may be carry-over from other donors' samples.

CDR3 in DNA: TGTGCCAGCAGTCGTAACGCGAACACCGGGGAGCTGTTTTTT. Protein product: CASSRNANTGELFF. The chain joins TRBV7-9 to TRBJ2-2; D is undetermined. This CDR3 has 14 residues. Between the trimmed V and J ends, which lost 6 bases and 0 bases, there was a span of 8 bases. The germline V gene encodes CDR1 SEHNR and CDR2 FQNEAQ (reference sequence).

The CDR3 sequence is CASSKLGGWDSPLHF. In nucleotides, the CDR3 is TGTGCCAGCAGCAAACTCGGGGGCTGGGATTCACCCCTCCACTTT. This chain links TRBV28 with TRBJ1-6; tentative D call: TRBD1 (6 bases). Trimming pared 6 bases from V and 8 bases from J, leaving 17 bases between. The CDR3 is 15 amino acids. From germline, CDR1 is MDHEN and CDR2 SYDVKM. Based on the CDR3 plus reference TRBV28 and TRBJ1-6, the full variable domain is DVKVTQSSRYLVKRTGEKVFLECVQDMDHENMFWYRQDPGLGLRLIYFSYDVKMKEKGDIPEGYSVSREKKERFSLILESASTNQTSMYLCASSKLGGWDSPLHFGNGTRLTVT.

The chain joins TRBV7-2 to TRBJ2-3; TRBD2 might be the D (6 bases). CDR3 length equals 15 residues. Germline V CDR1 and CDR2: SGHTA, FQGNSA. V dropped 7 bases and J dropped 4 bases, with 18 bases sitting between them. The DNA of the CDR3 is TGTGCCAGCACCCCTGGGGGGAGTCGCCCAGATACGCAGTATTTT. Translation: CASTPGGSRPDTQYF. The variable domain in full, completed from reference TRBV7-2 and TRBJ2-3, reads GAGVSQSPSNKVTEKGKDVELRCDPISGHTALYWYRQSLGQGLEFLIYFQGNSAPDKSGLPSDRFSAERTGGSVSTLTIQRTQQEDSAVYLCASTPGGSRPDTQYFGPGTRLTVL.

This clone was counted once. Additional DNA sequences in this sample encode the identical CDR3. The rearrangement uses TRBV2 and TRBJ2-1; 12 nucleotides align to TRBD2. CDR1 and CDR2 from the germline V gene are SNHLY and FYNNEI. This CDR3 contains 16 residues. V dropped 6 bases and J dropped 0; count of bases not matched to a gene: 3. The CDR3 spells CASRGLAGSSYNEQFF. The DNA for the CDR3 is TGTGCCAGCAGAGGACTAGCGGGGAGCTCCTACAATGAGCAGTTCTTC. The entire variable domain, with the rest obtained from reference TRBV2 and TRBJ2-1, is as follows: EPEVTQTPSHQVTQMGQEVILRCVPISNHLYFYWYRQILGQKVEFLVSFYNNEISEKSEIFDDQFSVERPDGSNFTLKIRSTKLEDSAMYFCASRGLAGSSYNEQFFGPGTRLTVL.

The chain has TRBV5-4 and TRBJ2-2; D possibly corresponds to TRBD2 (5 bases). V was clipped by 4 bases and J by 2 bases, with 15 bases between them. This CDR3 spans 16 amino acids. Looked up from germline, CDR1 is SGHNT and CDR2 is YYREEE (reference sequence). The DNA of the CDR3 is TGTGCCAGCAGCCCCACCGTGGGGAGAAACACCGGGGAGCTGTTTTTT. This codes for CASSPTVGRNTGELFF.

The chain has TRBV5-1 and TRBJ1-4; TRBD1 matches at 9 bases. V lost 2 bases, J lost 7 bases, and 3 bases stayed unmatched. The CDR3 spans 14 residues. Germline CDR1 reads SGHRS; CDR2 reads YFSETQ. The CDR3 DNA sequence: TGCGCCAGCAGCTTCGGACAGGGGCGTGAAAAACTGTTTTTT. Its translation is CASSFGQGREKLFF.

This clone was observed once. The genes are TRBV6-5 and TRBJ1-3, with a weak D call TRBD1 (5 bases). Per the germline V gene, CDR1 is MNHEY and CDR2 is SVGAGI. V was trimmed by 4 bases and J by 8 bases, leaving 12 bases between them. The length of the CDR3 is 13 residues. CDR3 residues: CASSSSGSDTIYF. In nucleotides, the CDR3 is TGTGCCAGCAGTTCATCAGGGTCCGACACCATATATTTT.

The chain recombines TRBV27 with TRBJ1-3; 8 nucleotides align to TRBD1. CDR3 length equals 16 residues. Germline CDR1 MNHEY, CDR2 SMNVEV (reference sequence). Unmatched junction bases numbered 5, after V lost 4 bases and J lost 0 bases. This chain's CDR3 is CASSSTGASSGNTIYF. The DNA for the CDR3 is TGTGCCAGCAGTTCGACAGGGGCCAGCTCTGGAAACACCATATATTTT.

This clone was counted a few times. This chain joins TRBV5-1 and TRBJ1-1; tentatively, D is TRBD1 (5 bases). CDR3 length equals 15 residues. Germline CDR1 reads SGHRS; CDR2 reads YFSETQ. V was pared by 4 bases and J by 4 bases, with 17 bases between. CDR3 protein: CASSRLSGVGTEAFF. DNA of the CDR3: TGCGCCAGCAGCCGACTTTCGGGGGTTGGCACTGAAGCTTTCTTT.

The V gene is TRBV5-4, the J gene TRBJ2-1; 10 bases are a match to TRBD2. Germline V CDR1 and CDR2: SGHNT, YYREEE (reference sequence). The trim removed 4 bases at V and 8 bases at J, leaving 12 bases unmatched. The CDR3 runs to 16 residues. Written as DNA, the CDR3 is TGTGCCAGCAGCCCTGGGGCTAGCGGGAGATTCGATGAGCAGTTCTTC. Translated: CASSPGASGRFDEQFF.

The J gene is TRBJ2-5, the V gene TRBV5-1; D is unclear. The V end lost 1 base, the J end lost 0 bases, and 7 bases lay between the germline ends. The CDR3 is 14 amino acids. CDR1 and CDR2 from the germline V gene are SGHRS and YFSETQ. The DNA of the CDR3 is TGCGCCAGCAGCTTGATTGGGGACCAAGAGACCCAGTACTTC. Residues: CASSLIGDQETQYF.

The chain combines TRBV9 with TRBJ2-7; D perhaps matches TRBD1 (6 bases). The length of the CDR3 is 16 residues. The ends were cut back, 0 bases at V and 2 bases at J, with 15 bases in the middle. Germline CDR1 and CDR2: SGDLS and YYNGEE. The CDR3 nucleotides are TGTGCCAGCAGCGTAGAATTAGGGCAGGGGCCCTACGAGCAGTACTTC. Translation: CASSVELGQGPYEQYF.

The V and J genes are TRBV7-9 and TRBJ2-5, with unresolved D. The CDR3 consists of 15 residues. CDR1 is SEHNR, CDR2 FQNEAQ, per germline (reference sequence). Trimming took 5 bases from V and 1 from J, leaving 14 bases between them. CDR3 sequence: CASSPIFVGQETQYF. The CDR3, as DNA: TGTGCCAGCAGCCCCATTTTCGTGGGCCAAGAGACCCAGTACTTC. Full variable domain (outside the CDR3, taken from reference TRBV7-9 and TRBJ2-5): DTGVSQNPRHKITKRGQNVTFRCDPISEHNRLYWYRQTLGQGPEFLTYFQNEAQLEKSRLLSDRFSAERPKGSFSTLEIQRTEQGDSAMYLCASSPIFVGQETQYFGPGTRLLVL.

This chain uses TRBV27 with TRBJ2-5, with D perhaps given as TRBD1 or TRBD2 (5 bases each). CDR1 and CDR2 from the germline V gene are MNHEY and SMNVEV (reference sequence). This CDR3 has 13 amino acids. Between the trimmed V and J ends, which lost 5 bases and 4 bases, there was a span of 11 bases. CDR3 nucleotides: TGTGCCAGCAGTCCCCTGGGGGTAGAGACCCAGTACTTC. It translates to CASSPLGVETQYF.

The chain combines TRBV6-1 with TRBJ2-2, with 7 positions matching TRBD1. Germline V gives CDR1 MNHNS, CDR2 SASEGT. The CDR3 runs to 14 residues. The ends lost 8 bases at V and 3 bases at J; junction bases unmatched: 6. The CDR3 DNA follows: TGTGCCAGCTTCCGGGACAGTTACACCGGGGAGCTGTTTTTT. Translation gives CASFRDSYTGELFF.

The rearrangement links TRBV6-5 to TRBJ1-1, with D possibly being TRBD1 (5 bases). Germline loops: CDR1 MNHEY, CDR2 SVGAGI. The CDR3 covers 13 residues. Trimming removed 6 bases from V and 4 bases from J, with 12 bases in between. CDR3 residues: CASRETGGTEAFF. The CDR3 bases are TGTGCCAGCAGAGAAACAGGAGGCACTGAAGCTTTCTTT.

The rearrangement joins TRBV29-1 to TRBJ2-3; 11 bases match TRBD1. Germline V gives CDR1 SQVTM, CDR2 ANQGSEA. J was trimmed by 2 bases and V by 6 bases; bases with no gene match: 10. This CDR3 spans 16 amino acids. For the CDR3, the DNA is TGCAGCGTGGCGGGGACAGGGGGAAAAATCACAGATACGCAGTATTTT. It translates to CSVAGTGGKITDTQYF.

The J gene is TRBJ1-2, the V gene TRBV2; 7 bases line up with TRBD1. The CDR3 covers 16 residues. The ends lost 6 bases at V and 2 bases at J; junction bases unmatched: 12. Germline assignment: CDR1 SNHLY and CDR2 FYNNEI. DNA for the CDR3: TGTGCCAGCAGCAACAGGGGCCCTCGGGCGAACTATGGCTACACCTTC. Translation: CASSNRGPRANYGYTF. The variable domain in full, with the rest retrieved from reference TRBV2 and TRBJ1-2, is EPEVTQTPSHQVTQMGQEVILRCVPISNHLYFYWYRQILGQKVEFLVSFYNNEISEKSEIFDDQFSVERPDGSNFTLKIRSTKLEDSAMYFCASSNRGPRANYGYTFGSGTRLTVV.

Comment on this clone: The identical CDR3 is also encoded by other nucleotide sequences in the sample. The chain is built from TRBV7-2 and TRBJ2-3; 9 nucleotides agree with TRBD2. V gave up 1 base and J gave up 1 base; unmatched junction bases: 0. This CDR3 contains 15 residues. Germline CDR1 SGHTA, CDR2 FQGNSA. CDR3: CASSLGLAGTDTQYF. CDR3 nucleotides: TGTGCCAGCAGCTTAGGACTAGCGGGCACAGATACGCAGTATTTT. The whole variable domain, filled in from reference TRBV7-2 and TRBJ2-3, reads GAGVSQSPSNKVTEKGKDVELRCDPISGHTALYWYRQSLGQGLEFLIYFQGNSAPDKSGLPSDRFSAERTGGSVSTLTIQRTQQEDSAVYLCASSLGLAGTDTQYFGPGTRLTVL.

V and J are TRBV2 and TRBJ1-4, with a weak D call TRBD1 (5 bases). The germline V gene has CDR1 SNHLY and CDR2 FYNNEI. V lost 3 bases to trimming and J lost 5 bases, with 10 bases between them. The CDR3 runs 14 residues. CDR3 nucleotides: TGTGCCAGCAGTGACAGGGACTGGAATGAAAAACTGTTTTTT. It translates to CASSDRDWNEKLFF.

About this clone itself: A much bigger clone sits one base away, suggesting this may be a read error. The chain couples TRBV7-6 to TRBJ1-1; TRBD1 agrees at 7 bases. J lost 3 bases, V lost 3 bases, and 1 base had no gene match. Looked up from germline, CDR1 is SGHVS and CDR2 is FNYEAQ. The CDR3 has 13 amino acids. The chain's CDR3 is CASSFDRDTEAFF. DNA of the CDR3: TGTGCCAGCAGCTTCGACAGGGACACTGAAGCTTTCTTT.

The chain recombines TRBV6-6 with TRBJ2-2; 8 nucleotides align to TRBD2. V trimming: 8 bases; J trimming: 1 base; junction bases outside the gene matches: 3. Germline loops: CDR1 MNHNY, CDR2 SVGAGI (reference sequence). This CDR3 has 14 residues. The CDR3 DNA reads TGTGCCAGCTGCCGGGAGGGGAACACCGGGGAGCTGTTTTTT. Amino acids: CASCREGNTGELFF.

This clone was counted a few times. As DNA, the CDR3 is TGTGCCAGCAGCCCCCTGCGAGGGCCCACCTTCTACGAGCAGTACTTC. It codes for CASSPLRGPTFYEQYF. This chain links TRBV11-2 with TRBJ2-7, with D perhaps matching TRBD2 (5 bases). The CDR3 contains 16 residues. CDR1 and CDR2 from the germline V gene are SGHAT and FQNNGV. V was trimmed by 5 bases and J by 3 bases, leaving 20 bases between them.

This chain links TRBV5-6 with TRBJ2-1; D may be TRBD2 (5 bases). In germline, CDR1 is SGHDT, CDR2 YYEEEE. Trimming took 2 bases from V and 10 from J, leaving 16 bases between them. The CDR3 totals 14 residues. CDR3 in amino acids: CASSFGVLGGEQFF. CDR3 sequence (DNA): TGTGCCAGCAGCTTCGGGGTTTTAGGAGGAGAGCAGTTCTTC.

This chain uses TRBV6-1 with TRBJ1-5; D not resolved. Trimming left V 6 bases short and J 9 bases short, with 15 bases between. Germline CDR1 reads MNHNS; CDR2 reads SASEGT. This CDR3 has 13 residues. The CDR3 DNA reads TGTGCCAGCAGGCCACGGGAGTTAGGGCCCCAGCATTTT. It translates to CASRPRELGPQHF.